The 28 T cell receptor beta chains in this list originate from one sample, sequenced in a study of blood T cells in healthy people across ages. A sample-barcoded 5' primer and a J-beta primer mix were used in a second PCR of roughly 7 to 12 cycles. In TCRdb, the 5' RACE reads were re-called with MiXCR into one record per CDR3 protein. The repertoire holds about 1.4 million distinct CDR3 sequences, with 59% as singletons. Sequencing used blood. Source of these receptors: a man aged 18 to 29 in good health.

In its sample, this clonotype was seen a few times. The chain carries TRBV7-9 and TRBJ2-7; weak D call: TRBD1 (6 bases). The V gene lost 8 bases and the J gene lost 0 bases, with 11 bases spanning the gap. The CDR3 has 13 residues. CDR1 and CDR2 from the germline V gene are SEHNR and FQNEAQ (reference sequence). CDR3 residues: CASAGQSSYEQYF. In DNA form, the CDR3 reads TGTGCCAGCGCCGGACAGAGCTCCTACGAGCAGTACTTC. Full variable domain (outside the CDR3, taken from reference TRBV7-9 and TRBJ2-7): DTGVSQNPRHKITKRGQNVTFRCDPISEHNRLYWYRQTLGQGPEFLTYFQNEAQLEKSRLLSDRFSAERPKGSFSTLEIQRTEQGDSAMYLCASAGQSSYEQYFGPGTRLTVT.

Many counts were recorded for this clonotype. This may arise from a read error, as a much more abundant clone is one base away. The chain joins TRBV24-1 to TRBJ2-5; 7 bases line up with TRBD1. V dropped 3 bases and J dropped 0; count of bases not matched to a gene: 3. The V gene's germline CDR1 is KGHDR and CDR2 SFDVKD. The CDR3 extends over 15 amino acids. The CDR3 DNA sequence: TGTGCCACCAGTGATGTAGGACAGGACCAAGAGACCCAGTACTTC. Protein sequence: CATSDVGQDQETQYF.

The chain uses TRBV10-3 and TRBJ1-2, with D perhaps TRBD1 (6 bases). The CDR3 is 15 residues long. Germline V lookup: CDR1 ENHRY, CDR2 SYGVKD. The V gene lost 2 bases and the J gene lost 4 bases, with 14 bases spanning the gap. The CDR3 sequence: CAISEATGTGYGYTF. CDR3 DNA sequence: TGTGCCATCAGTGAGGCCACAGGGACGGGCTATGGCTACACCTTC.

This clonotype has a handful of counts. V gene TRBV7-2 combines with J gene TRBJ2-3, with a tentative D call TRBD2 (5 bases). Per germline, CDR1 SGHTA and CDR2 FQGNSA. Trimming shortened V by 4 bases and J by 0 bases, and 17 bases separated the two germline ends. The CDR3 runs to 17 residues. CDR3 in DNA: TGTGCCAGCAGCTCATATAACCGGCTAGCTAGCACAGATACGCAGTATTTT. Its translation is CASSSYNRLASTDTQYF.

The chain recombines TRBV5-1 with TRBJ1-2; no clear D. There are 13 residues in the CDR3. The germline V and J ends were trimmed by 4 bases and 4 bases, with 11 bases remaining between them. The germline CDR1 and CDR2 sequences are SGHRS and YFSETQ. CDR3 sequence reads: CASSPERIYGYTF. CDR3 coding DNA: TGCGCCAGCAGCCCCGAACGGATCTATGGCTACACCTTC.

This rearrangement joins TRBV2 to TRBJ2-3; the D gene is possibly TRBD1 (5 bases). The V and J ends lost 6 bases and 0 bases respectively, with 13 bases between them. The CDR3 loop spans 15 amino acids. Germline CDR1 is SNHLY and CDR2 is FYNNEI. CDR3 sequence (DNA): TGTGCCAGCAGCGACGACAGTCCGAGCACAGATACGCAGTATTTT. As protein: CASSDDSPSTDTQYF.

The V gene is TRBV7-2, the J gene TRBJ1-2; D ambiguous. CDR1 and CDR2 (germline): SGHTA, FQGNSA. Trimming took off 6 bases at V and 5 bases at J, with 19 bases between the two ends. The CDR3 length is 15 residues. The CDR3 spells CASSRDGRYDYGYTF. CDR3 nucleotides: TGTGCCAGCAGTCGAGACGGACGATACGATTATGGCTACACCTTC.

This clonotype has only a few counts. The V gene is TRBV5-5, the J gene TRBJ2-7; D call uncertain. Trimming cost V 4 bases and J 2 bases, with 10 bases left between them. The CDR3 covers 13 residues. Germline CDR1 SGHKS, CDR2 YYEKEE (reference sequence). CDR3 sequence (DNA): TGTGCCAGCAGCGTGAGTACTACCTACGAGCAGTACTTC. Its translation is CASSVSTTYEQYF.

This sequence joins TRBV10-3 and TRBJ2-3; perhaps D is TRBD1 or TRBD2 (5 bases each). The CDR3 sequence is 13 residues long. The V end lost 7 bases, the J end lost 1 base, and 9 bases lay between the germline ends. Germline CDR1 and CDR2: ENHRY and SYGVKD. CDR3 region: CAITGPGTDTQYF. As DNA, the CDR3 is TGTGCCATCACGGGGCCCGGCACAGATACGCAGTATTTT.

This clonotype was seen a single time. V gene TRBV12-3 or TRBV12-4 combines with J gene TRBJ1-2, with 8 bases matching TRBD1. The CDR3 is 15 residues long. The ends lost 4 bases at V and 0 bases at J; junction bases unmatched: 4. The CDR3 loop reads CASSSSTGANYGYTF. Written as DNA, the CDR3 is TGTGCCAGCAGTTCCTCGACAGGGGCTAACTATGGCTACACCTTC.

The CDR3 DNA reads TGTGCCAGCAGAGAACTAGCGGACCCGAGCACAGATACGCAGTATTTT. It is translated as CASRELADPSTDTQYF. This chain connects TRBV2 to TRBJ2-3, with 8 nucleotides matching TRBD2. J was trimmed by 0 bases and V by 6 bases; bases with no gene match: 8. Per germline, CDR1 SNHLY and CDR2 FYNNEI. CDR3 length: 16 residues.

This chain connects TRBV19 to TRBJ1-2; tentative D call: TRBD1 (5 bases). The V gene's germline CDR1 is LNHDA and CDR2 SQIVND (reference sequence). The CDR3 has 15 amino acids. V was cut by 4 bases and J by 3 bases, with 15 bases left in between. The CDR3 DNA follows: TGTGCCAGTAGTAGGGTTCGGGACGGAGACTATGGCTACACCTTC. Its translation is CASSRVRDGDYGYTF.

The CDR3 DNA sequence: TGTGCCAGCATTTGGGACATAAGTAGCAATCAGCCCCAGCATTTT. Encoded protein: CASIWDISSNQPQHF. This chain uses TRBV28 with TRBJ1-5; tentative D call: TRBD1 (6 bases). There are 15 residues in the CDR3. V gave up 7 bases and J gave up 0 bases, with 13 bases separating them. Germline loops: CDR1 MDHEN, CDR2 SYDVKM.

V and J are TRBV20-1 and TRBJ1-4; D unresolved. Deletions cut 4 bases from V and 4 bases from J, with 13 bases between. The germline gives CDR1 DFQATT, CDR2 SNEGSKA (reference sequence). The CDR3 runs 14 residues. The CDR3 DNA sequence: TGCAGTGCTATGGATTATGGCCTTAATGAAAAACTGTTTTTT. Translation gives CSAMDYGLNEKLFF.

The genes are TRBV4-3 and TRBJ1-5; no clear D gene. Germline CDR1 LGHNA, CDR2 YSLEER. The CDR3 has 17 amino acids. The V end was cut by 0 bases, the J end by 10 bases, with 22 bases between. The CDR3 DNA follows: TGCGCCAGCAGCCAAGATTATAAGGCCGCGTTTTCATCACCCCAGCATTTT. The encoded protein is CASSQDYKAAFSSPQHF.

The chain uses TRBV29-1 and TRBJ1-4, with D unresolved. Deletions cut 6 bases from V and 0 bases from J, with 8 bases between. The V gene's germline CDR1 is SQVTM and CDR2 ANQGSEA. The CDR3 consists of 13 residues. The CDR3 here is CSVGETTNEKLFF. The CDR3 DNA follows: TGCAGCGTGGGAGAGACAACTAATGAAAAACTGTTTTTT.

The chain employs TRBV14 and TRBJ1-2; D possibly corresponds to TRBD1 (5 bases). With 0 bases removed from V and 2 bases from J, the gap between germline ends came to 13 bases. There are 16 residues in the CDR3. Germline V gene data show CDR1 as SGHDN and CDR2 as FVKESK. In DNA form, the CDR3 reads TGTGCCAGCAGCCAAGAAAGGCAGGGCTTAAACTATGGCTACACCTTC. Its translation: CASSQERQGLNYGYTF.

The DNA of the CDR3 is TGTGCCAGCACTAATGCTTGGCAAGAGACCCAGTACTTC. It is translated as CASTNAWQETQYF. The rearrangement joins TRBV25-1 to TRBJ2-5; D not resolved. This CDR3 spans 13 amino acids. Trimming left V 7 bases short and J 2 bases short, with 11 bases between. CDR1 MGHDK and CDR2 SYGVNS come from the germline V gene.

The J gene is TRBJ2-1, the V gene TRBV4-2, with TRBD2 matching 13 bases. From germline, CDR1 is LGHNA and CDR2 YNFKEQ. V was pared by 1 base and J by 4 bases, with 4 bases of the junction left unmatched. This CDR3 spans 17 amino acids. CDR3 loop: CASSQGTSGRVYNEQFF. DNA of the CDR3: TGTGCCAGCAGCCAAGGTACTAGCGGGAGGGTATACAATGAGCAGTTCTTC.

The chain couples TRBV5-1 to TRBJ2-3; no clear D. Germline CDR1 and CDR2: SGHRS and YFSETQ. Trimming removed 6 bases at V and 1 base at J, with 12 bases between. The CDR3 spans 14 residues. The CDR3 sequence: CASTFSLGTDTQYF. The CDR3, as DNA: TGCGCCAGCACCTTCTCCCTAGGCACAGATACGCAGTATTTT.

This clonotype turned up a few times. The chain combines TRBV25-1 with TRBJ2-7, with a weak D call TRBD2 (5 bases). Germline V lookup: CDR1 MGHDK, CDR2 SYGVNS. The CDR3 is 13 residues long. Deletions cut 2 bases from V and 3 bases from J, with 8 bases between. CDR3 nucleotide sequence: TGTGCCAGCAGTGAAGCGGGCCTCTACGAGCAGTACTTC. It is translated as CASSEAGLYEQYF.

The chain combines TRBV28 with TRBJ2-3; D ambiguous. The length of the CDR3 is 16 residues. V lost 6 bases to trimming and J lost 0 bases, with 16 bases between them. Germline V gene data show CDR1 as MDHEN and CDR2 as SYDVKM. The CDR3 sequence is CASSSPVRASTDTQYF. CDR3 DNA: TGTGCCAGCAGCTCCCCCGTCCGCGCGAGCACAGATACGCAGTATTTT. The full variable domain, its missing parts supplied by reference TRBV28 and TRBJ2-3, is DVKVTQSSRYLVKRTGEKVFLECVQDMDHENMFWYRQDPGLGLRLIYFSYDVKMKEKGDIPEGYSVSREKKERFSLILESASTNQTSMYLCASSSPVRASTDTQYFGPGTRLTVL.

There are a few counts of this clonotype. The V and J genes are TRBV14 and TRBJ1-6; D unresolved. Germline V gene lookup returns CDR1 SGHDN and CDR2 FVKESK. The CDR3 has 14 amino acids. The V end lost 1 base, the J end lost 8 bases, and 9 bases lay between the germline ends. CDR3 nucleotides: TGTGCCAGCAGCCAAGTCGCACGTTATTCACCCCTCCACTTT. Its translation is CASSQVARYSPLHF.

The chain carries TRBV5-1 and TRBJ1-1; D is undetermined. Looked up from germline, CDR1 is SGHRS and CDR2 is YFSETQ. V was pared by 4 bases and J by 1 base, with 20 bases between. This CDR3 has 17 amino acids. CDR3 amino acids: CASSPGQVWAENTEAFF. CDR3 DNA sequence: TGCGCCAGCAGCCCCGGCCAGGTTTGGGCCGAGAACACTGAAGCTTTCTTT.

This clonotype was seen at least ten times. V and J are TRBV28 and TRBJ2-6; 7 bases agree with TRBD1. CDR3 length: 15 residues. The germline V gene encodes CDR1 MDHEN and CDR2 SYDVKM. V lost 5 bases to trimming and J lost 2 bases; unmatched junction nucleotides: 3. The CDR3 loop is CASSRTGAGANVLTF. As DNA, the CDR3 is TGTGCCAGCAGTAGAACAGGGGCTGGGGCCAACGTCCTGACTTTC.

The rearrangement links TRBV30 to TRBJ2-7, with D possibly TRBD2 on 6 matching bases. There are 12 residues in the CDR3. V was trimmed by 3 bases and J by 2 bases, leaving 8 bases between them. Germline CDR1 reads GTSNPN; CDR2 reads SVGIG (reference sequence). For the CDR3, the DNA is TGTGCCTGGAGCGGGAGCCCCTACGAGCAGTACTTC. Protein product: CAWSGSPYEQYF.

This clonotype turned up a few times. This sequence joins TRBV5-1 and TRBJ2-7; D remains ambiguous. This CDR3 has 18 residues. The germline V gene encodes CDR1 SGHRS and CDR2 YFSETQ. Trimming took off 0 bases at V and 0 bases at J, with 19 bases between the two ends. The CDR3 protein is CASSLGHPKQFSSYEQYF. CDR3 in DNA: TGCGCCAGCAGCTTGGGACATCCAAAACAATTCTCCTCCTACGAGCAGTACTTC. The full variable domain, in which reference TRBV5-1 and TRBJ2-7 provide the parts outside the CDR3, is KAGVTQTPRYLIKTRGQQVTLSCSPISGHRSVSWYQQTPGQGLQFLFEYFSETQRNKGNFPGRFSGRQFSNSRSEMNVSTLELGDSALYLCASSLGHPKQFSSYEQYFGPGTRLTVT.

This clonotype was picked up a small number of times. The rearrangement links TRBV4-2 to TRBJ2-5, with TRBD2 identical over 9 bases. The J segment lost 11 bases and the V segment lost 0 bases, leaving 13 bases of the junction unmatched. CDR1 LGHNA and CDR2 YNFKEQ come from the germline V gene. This CDR3 region has 16 residues. Written as DNA, the CDR3 is TGTGCCAGCAGCCAAGATCGGCTAGCGGGGACGCGGGAGCAGTACTTC. Translating gives CASSQDRLAGTREQYF.